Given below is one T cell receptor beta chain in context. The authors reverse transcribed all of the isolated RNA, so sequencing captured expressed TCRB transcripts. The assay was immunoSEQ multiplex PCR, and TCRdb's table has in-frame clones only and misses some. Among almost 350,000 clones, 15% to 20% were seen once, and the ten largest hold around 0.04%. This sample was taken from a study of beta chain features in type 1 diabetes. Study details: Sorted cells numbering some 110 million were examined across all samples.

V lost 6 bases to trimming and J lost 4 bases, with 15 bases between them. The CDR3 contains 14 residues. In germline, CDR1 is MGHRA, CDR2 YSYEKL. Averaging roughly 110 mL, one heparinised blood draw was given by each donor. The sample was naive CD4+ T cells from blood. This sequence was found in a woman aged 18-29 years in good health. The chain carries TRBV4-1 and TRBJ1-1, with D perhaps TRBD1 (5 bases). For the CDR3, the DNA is TGCGCCAGCAGACCAACCGGGGGGGGCACTGAAGCTTTCTTT. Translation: CASRPTGGGTEAFF.